These 5 T cell receptor beta chains share one sample of origin, sequenced in a study of vaccination and CD4 T cells after COVID-19. No antigens are known for them. Treatment here: approximately 9-day PBMC culture with coronavirus spike peptide pools or control peptides (ViraFEST assay). Oncomine TCR Beta short-read sequencing was applied to DNA from cultured CD4+ T cells. TCRdb recomputed calls from the PCR reads with MiXCR, one row per CDR3 protein. Of 12,000 or so distinct CDR3 sequences in the sample, approximately 60% were seen once. Sample: CD4+ T cells from blood, cultured in vitro. These receptors all stem from a human donor who had recovered from COVID-19.

V is TRBV30 and J is TRBJ1-6; D is perhaps TRBD1 (5 bases). V was shortened by 4 bases and J by 6 bases, with 13 bases between the two germline ends. Germline loops: CDR1 GTSNPN, CDR2 SVGIG (reference sequence). The CDR3 extends over 14 amino acids. The CDR3 nucleotides read TGTGCCTGGAATGAGGGGACCCGTAATTCACCCCTCCACTTT. Translated: CAWNEGTRNSPLHF. Drawing the rest from reference TRBV30 and TRBJ1-6, the complete variable domain is SQTIHQWPATLVQPVGSPLSLECTVEGTSNPNLYWYRQAAGRGLQLLFYSVGIGQISSEVPQNLSASRPQDRQFILSSKKLLLSDSGFYLCAWNEGTRNSPLHFGNGTRLTVT.

The genes are TRBV2 and TRBJ2-3, with TRBD1 identical over 10 bases. Germline V gives CDR1 SNHLY, CDR2 FYNNEI. V shed 6 bases and J 5 bases; nucleotides not matched to a gene: 8. The CDR3 runs 15 residues. The CDR3 is CASRRQGAQKDTQYF. The CDR3 DNA is TGTGCCAGCAGAAGACAGGGGGCCCAGAAAGATACGCAGTATTTT.

This chain joins TRBV28 and TRBJ2-1; 8 bases are shared with TRBD2. Germline assignment: CDR1 MDHEN and CDR2 SYDVKM. With 5 bases clipped from V and 2 bases from J, the junction kept 17 bases outside the gene matches. The CDR3 runs 19 residues. CDR3 DNA: TGTGCCAGCAGTCCCCTCTTAATTAAAGCGGGAGTGGCCTACAATGAGCAGTTCTTC. Translated, it gives CASSPLLIKAGVAYNEQFF.

This sequence joins TRBV7-2 and TRBJ1-6, with 11 bases identical to TRBD1. V lost 5 bases, J lost 9 bases, and 9 bases stayed unmatched. Germline CDR1 is SGHTA and CDR2 is FQGNSA. This CDR3 comprises 16 residues. CDR3 in amino acids: CASSTGDRGFSSPLHF. The DNA for the CDR3 is TGTGCCAGCAGCACAGGGGACAGGGGGTTCAGTTCACCCCTCCACTTT.

The rearrangement joins TRBV20-1 to TRBJ2-7, with TRBD2 identical over 8 bases. The germline V gene has CDR1 DFQATT and CDR2 SNEGSKA (reference sequence). Germline trimming cut 5 bases from V and 3 bases from J; bases unmatched to any gene: 18. This CDR3 has 17 amino acids. CDR3: CSARPRLASGSFYEQYF. The CDR3 DNA follows: TGCAGTGCTCGACCGAGACTAGCGAGCGGGAGTTTCTACGAGCAGTACTTC.